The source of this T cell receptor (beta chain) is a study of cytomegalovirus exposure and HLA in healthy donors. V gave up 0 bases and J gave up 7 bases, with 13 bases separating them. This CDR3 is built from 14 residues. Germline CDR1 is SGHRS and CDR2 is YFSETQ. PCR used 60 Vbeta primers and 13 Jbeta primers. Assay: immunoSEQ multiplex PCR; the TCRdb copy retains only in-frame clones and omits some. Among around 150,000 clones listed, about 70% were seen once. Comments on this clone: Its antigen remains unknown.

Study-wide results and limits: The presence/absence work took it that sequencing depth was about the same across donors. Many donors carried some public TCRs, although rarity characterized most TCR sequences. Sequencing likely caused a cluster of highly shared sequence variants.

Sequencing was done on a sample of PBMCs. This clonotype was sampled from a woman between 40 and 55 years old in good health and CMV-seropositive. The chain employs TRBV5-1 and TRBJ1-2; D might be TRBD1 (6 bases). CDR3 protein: CASSLEGQIVGYTF. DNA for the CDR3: TGCGCCAGCAGCTTGGAAGGACAGATTGTTGGCTACACCTTC.